The T cell receptor (beta chain) described here comes from a study of human T cells and chemical hapten exposure. Using its own MiXCR run on the RACE reads, TCRdb lists one record per CDR3 protein. The data show about 260,000 distinct CDR3 sequences, approximately 8.4% seen once. The CDR3 is 15 residues long. V dropped 1 base and J dropped 6 bases, with 13 bases sitting between them. The germline gives CDR1 MDHEN, CDR2 SYDVKM. Regarding time point: pre-sensitization, week 0. The treatment was: therapeutic diphenylcyclopropenone sensitization with weekly scalp DPC. Patches went on only after blood had been drawn each time.

This TCR came from a middle-aged woman with alopecia areata. Some clones in this sample may be carry-over from other donors' samples. Here the sequenced sample was whole blood, taken in connection with sensitization to the hapten diphenylcyclopropenone (DPC). V is TRBV28 and J is TRBJ2-1; a weak D match, TRBD1 (5 bases). CDR3 sequence reads: CASSLYQGNRNEQFF. In nucleotides, the CDR3 is TGTGCCAGCAGTTTATACCAGGGAAACCGCAATGAGCAGTTCTTC.